This passage covers 5 T cell receptor beta chains from one sample sequenced in a study of T cell repertoires in cytomegalovirus infection. Using its own MiXCR run on the reads, TCRdb lists one record per CDR3 protein. The sample records about 530,000 distinct CDR3 sequences, about 30% being singletons. Sample: PBMCs. These receptors originate from a human donor in good health (CMV status not recorded). Some clones in this sample may be carry-over from other donors' samples.

This clonotype was counted ten times or more. V gene TRBV7-2 combines with J gene TRBJ2-2; D remains unclear. This CDR3 has 16 amino acids. Trimming shortened V by 1 base and J by 2 bases, and 11 bases separated the two germline ends. The V gene's germline CDR1 is SGHTA and CDR2 FQGNSA. The CDR3 DNA reads as TGTGCCAGCAGCTTAGGGCCCCAAACCAACACCGGGGAGCTGTTTTTT. Protein: CASSLGPQTNTGELFF.

This clonotype was seen only a few times. This chain joins TRBV5-4 and TRBJ2-1; TRBD2 aligns across 11 bases. In germline, CDR1 is SGHNT, CDR2 YYREEE (reference sequence). Losses at the gene ends were 0 bases for V and 7 bases for J; bases not matched to a gene: 9. This CDR3 is built from 17 residues. DNA for the CDR3: TGTGCCAGCAGCTTGGTTCGTCTAGCGGGAGGATTTAATGAGCAGTTCTTC. Encoded protein: CASSLVRLAGGFNEQFF.

V gene TRBV12-5 combines with J gene TRBJ2-1, with TRBD2 as a possible D gene (6 bases). Deletions cut 6 bases from V and 7 bases from J, with 16 bases between. CDR1 and CDR2 (germline): LGHNT, FRNRAP. The CDR3 sequence is 14 residues long. CDR3 bases: TGTGCTAGTGGCCCCCCCGGGAGAGGGAATGAGCAGTTCTTC. As protein: CASGPPGRGNEQFF.

This clonotype occurred a few times. The gene calls are TRBV7-9 and TRBJ2-5; D unresolved. Germline-derived CDR1 and CDR2 are SEHNR and FQNEAQ (reference sequence). V was clipped by 1 base and J by 1 base, with 7 bases between them. The CDR3 has 14 amino acids. DNA of the CDR3: TGTGCCAGCAGCTTAGACGTTACCCAAGAGACCCAGTACTTC. Its translation: CASSLDVTQETQYF.

The chain joins TRBV14 to TRBJ2-7; TRBD2 aligns across 7 bases. From germline, CDR1 is SGHDN and CDR2 FVKESK. The CDR3 has 16 residues. V was clipped by 3 bases and J by 3 bases; unmatched bases: 11. As DNA, the CDR3 is TGTGCCAGCAGCCAGAACCCTAGCGGAATCGACTACGAGCAGTACTTC. Protein: CASSQNPSGIDYEQYF.